The clone carrying this T cell receptor beta chain was detected many times. Its antigen is as yet unknown. The entry originates in a study of T-cell reconstitution after alpha-beta-depleted transplantation in children. Broader study findings: Newly produced T cells mostly provided counts and TCRbeta diversity after one year, as hyperexpanded clones declined. Surviving recipient T cells and intrathymic progenitors accounted for some patients' high TCRbeta diversity at day 60. The origin of alpha-beta T cells about two months after transplant was reportedly several hundred expanded graft clones.

It was with unique molecular identifiers that the TCRbeta library was prepared. Using its own MiXCR run on the PCR reads, TCRdb lists one record per CDR3 protein. Of about 31,000 distinct CDR3 sequences in the sample, 5% to 7.5% were seen once. In germline, CDR1 is MNHEY, CDR2 SVGEGT. V gave up 6 bases and J gave up 10 bases; unmatched junction bases: 13. The CDR3 has 16 amino acids. The chain combines TRBV6-2 or TRBV6-3 with TRBJ2-3, with 13 nucleotides matching TRBD2. The material was peripheral blood, obtained 60 days after TCRalphabeta/CD19-depleted stem cell transplant. The receptor was isolated from a child under three years old who had a stem cell transplant for acute myeloid leukemia, so the T cells may come from the graft donor. The CDR3 nucleotides are TGTGCCAGCAGCCCACTAGGACTAGCGGGAGTTGGTTCGCAGTATTTT. The encoded protein is CASSPLGLAGVGSQYF.